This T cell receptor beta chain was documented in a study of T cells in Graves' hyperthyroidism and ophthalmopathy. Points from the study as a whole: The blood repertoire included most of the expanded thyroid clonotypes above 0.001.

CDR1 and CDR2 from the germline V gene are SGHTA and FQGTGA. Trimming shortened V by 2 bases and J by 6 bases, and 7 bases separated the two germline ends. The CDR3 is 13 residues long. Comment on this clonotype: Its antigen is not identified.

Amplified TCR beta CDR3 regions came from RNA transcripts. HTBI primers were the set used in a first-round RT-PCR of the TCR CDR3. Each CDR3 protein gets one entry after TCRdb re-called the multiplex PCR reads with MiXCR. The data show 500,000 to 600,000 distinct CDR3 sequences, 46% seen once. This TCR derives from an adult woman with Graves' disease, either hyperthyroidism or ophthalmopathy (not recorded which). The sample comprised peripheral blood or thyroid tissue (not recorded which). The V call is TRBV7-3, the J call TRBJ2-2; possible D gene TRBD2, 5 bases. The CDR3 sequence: CASSLGEPGELFF. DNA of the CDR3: TGTGCCAGCAGCTTAGGGGAGCCCGGGGAGCTGTTTTTT.